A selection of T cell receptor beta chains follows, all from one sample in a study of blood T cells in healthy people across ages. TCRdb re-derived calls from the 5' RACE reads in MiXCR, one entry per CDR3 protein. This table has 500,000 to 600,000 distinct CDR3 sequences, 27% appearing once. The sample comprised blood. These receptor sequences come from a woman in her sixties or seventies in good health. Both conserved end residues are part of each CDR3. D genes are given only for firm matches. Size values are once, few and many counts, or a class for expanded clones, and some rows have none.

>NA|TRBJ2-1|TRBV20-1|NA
TGCAGTGCTAGACGTGCGGGGTCCTACAATGAGCAGTTCTTC
CSARRAGSYNEQFF
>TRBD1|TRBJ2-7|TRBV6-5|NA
TGTGCCAGCAGCACCTCCGGGACAGGGAACGAGCAGTACTTC
CASSTSGTGNEQYF
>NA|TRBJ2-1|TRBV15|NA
TGTGCCACCAGCATGAGAGAGGCCAATGAGCAGTTCTTC
CATSMREANEQFF
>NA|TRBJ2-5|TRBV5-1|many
TGTGCCAGCAGCCCGGGTTCTCAAGAGACCCAGTACTTC
CASSPGSQETQYF
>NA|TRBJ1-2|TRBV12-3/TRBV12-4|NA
TGTGCCAGCAGTTTGAGGCGCGCGCACGTCTATGGCTACACCTTC
CASSLRRAHVYGYTF
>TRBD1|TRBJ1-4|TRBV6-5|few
TGTGCCAGCAGAACCGGGACAGGGGTTGAAAAACTGTTTTTT
CASRTGTGVEKLFF
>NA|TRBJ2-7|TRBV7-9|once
TGTGCCAGCAGCCCAACCTGGGGGGAGCAGTACTTC
CASSPTWGEQYF
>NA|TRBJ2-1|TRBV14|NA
TGTGCCAGCAGCCAAGTTCCGGGACTGGGCTACAATGAGCAGTTCTTC
CASSQVPGLGYNEQFF
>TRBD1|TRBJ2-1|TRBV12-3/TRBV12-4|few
TGTGCCAGCAGTTCAAACAGGGGATCGAATGAGCAGTTCTTC
CASSSNRGSNEQFF
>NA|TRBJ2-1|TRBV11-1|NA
TGTGCCAGCAGCTTAGCGGCTACGGGTTACAATGAGCAGTTCTTC
CASSLAATGYNEQFF
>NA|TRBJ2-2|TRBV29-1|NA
TGCAGCGTGGACCGACAGTCTACCGGGGAGCTGTTTTTT
CSVDRQSTGELFF
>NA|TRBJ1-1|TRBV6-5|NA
TGTGCCAGCAGTCGCGGAATTGAAGCTTTCTTT
CASSRGIEAFF
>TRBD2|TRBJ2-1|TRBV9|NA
TGTGCCAGCAGCAGCGGGGCCTACAATGAGCAGTTCTTC
CASSSGAYNEQFF
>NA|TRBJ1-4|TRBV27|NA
TGTGCCAGCAGTTTAATGGGGGCCATGAATGAAAAACTGTTTTTT
CASSLMGAMNEKLFF
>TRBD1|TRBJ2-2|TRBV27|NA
TGTGCCAGCAGGCCGGACAGGGCACCCGGGGAGCTGTTTTTT
CASRPDRAPGELFF
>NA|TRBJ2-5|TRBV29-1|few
TGCAGCGCCGGGGGCCACCGGGAGACCCAGTACTTC
CSAGGHRETQYF
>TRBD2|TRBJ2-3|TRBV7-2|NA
TGTGCCAGCAGCCTGAGCAGGGCGGGGGGGCAGGCAGATACGCAGTATTTT
CASSLSRAGGQADTQYF
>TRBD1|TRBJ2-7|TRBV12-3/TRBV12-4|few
TGTGCCAGCAGTGATAGGACAGGGATCTACGAGCAGTACTTC
CASSDRTGIYEQYF
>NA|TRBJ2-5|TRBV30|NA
TGTGCCTGGAGGTACGGGGTTTACCAAGAGACCCAGTACTTC
CAWRYGVYQETQYF
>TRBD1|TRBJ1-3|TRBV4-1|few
TGCGCCAGCAGGGACGACAGGGTGTACGGAAACACCATATATTTT
CASRDDRVYGNTIYF
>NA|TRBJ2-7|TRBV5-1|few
TGCGCCAGCAGCTTGGATATGCACGAGCAGTACTTC
CASSLDMHEQYF
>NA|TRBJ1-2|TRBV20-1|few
TGCAGTGCCGTTAGGGCTAGGGGCTACACCTTC
CSAVRARGYTF
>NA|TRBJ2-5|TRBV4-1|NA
TGCGCCAGCAGCCAAGATGAGCGTCTTGAGACCCAGTACTTC
CASSQDERLETQYF
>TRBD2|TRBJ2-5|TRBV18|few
TGTGCCAGCTCACCACCTAGCGGGGGCGACCAAGAGACCCAGTACTTC
CASSPPSGGDQETQYF
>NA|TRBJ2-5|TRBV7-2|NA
TGTGCCAGCAGCTTCAGAGGGCTCCAAGAGACCCAGTACTTC
CASSFRGLQETQYF
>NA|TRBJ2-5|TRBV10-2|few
TGCGCCAGCAGTGGGCTAGTCTTTAATGAGCAGCTCTTC
CASSGLVFNEQLF
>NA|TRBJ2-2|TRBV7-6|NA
TGTGCCAGTGGACAGGGCGGGGGAACGAACACCGGGGAGCTGTTTTTT
CASGQGGGTNTGELFF
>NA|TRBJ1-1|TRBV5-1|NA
TGCGCCAGCCTAAGCGGCCCGAACACTGAAGCTTTCTTT
CASLSGPNTEAFF
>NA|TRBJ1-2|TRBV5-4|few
TGTGCCAGCAGCTTGGACAGGGAAAAGGGCTACACCTTC
CASSLDREKGYTF
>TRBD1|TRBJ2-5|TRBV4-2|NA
TGTGCCAGCAGCCCCCCCTCGAACAGGGGTCACCAAGAGACCCAGTACTTC
CASSPPSNRGHQETQYF
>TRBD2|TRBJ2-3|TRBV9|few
TGTGCCAGCAGCCCGACTAGCGGGTCTCGGGATACGCAGTATTTT
CASSPTSGSRDTQYF
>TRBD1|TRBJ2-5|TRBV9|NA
TGTGCCAGCAGCGTTCAACAGGGGGCTGAGACCCAGTACTTC
CASSVQQGAETQYF
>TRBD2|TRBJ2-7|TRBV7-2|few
TGTGCCAGCAGCTTAGGCGGGAGTCGCGACGAGCAGTACTTC
CASSLGGSRDEQYF